The 8 T cell receptor beta chains in this list originate from one sample, sequenced in a study of cytomegalovirus exposure and HLA in healthy donors. The study ran its PCR with 60 Vbeta and 13 Jbeta primers. Clones were sequenced by immunoSEQ multiplex PCR, and TCRdb holds only the in-frame ones, with some missing. The table has about 180,000 clones, 70% to 85% seen once. The specimen was PBMCs. Every receptor here comes from a woman aged 60 to 75 in good health and CMV-seropositive.

The chain recombines TRBV28 with TRBJ1-5, with 8 bases that match TRBD1. After removal of 7 bases from V and 5 bases from J, the junction contained 7 bases not matched to a gene. The CDR3 runs 14 residues. Per germline, CDR1 MDHEN and CDR2 SYDVKM. CDR3 in amino acids: CASIPGTGYQPQHF. CDR3 bases: TGTGCCAGCATCCCAGGGACAGGATATCAGCCCCAGCATTTT.

The chain employs TRBV2 and TRBJ1-4; D ambiguous. The V gene lost 8 bases and the J gene lost 8 bases, with 6 bases spanning the gap. Germline V gene data show CDR1 as SNHLY and CDR2 as FYNNEI. The CDR3 has 10 amino acids. CDR3: CASLFEKLFF. The CDR3 region has the DNA TGTGCCAGCCTATTCGAAAAACTGTTTTTT.

The gene calls are TRBV5-1 and TRBJ1-4; TRBD1 might be the D (6 bases). With 8 bases removed from V and 7 bases from J, the gap between germline ends came to 21 bases. Germline CDR1 and CDR2: SGHRS and YFSETQ. The CDR3 runs 15 residues. CDR3 nucleotides: TGCGCCAGTTCACAAACAGGGTTTAGAGGTGAAAAACTGTTTTTT. It encodes CASSQTGFRGEKLFF. Together with reference TRBV5-1 and TRBJ1-4, the CDR3 gives the full variable domain: KAGVTQTPRYLIKTRGQQVTLSCSPISGHRSVSWYQQTPGQGLQFLFEYFSETQRNKGNFPGRFSGRQFSNSRSEMNVSTLELGDSALYLCASSQTGFRGEKLFFGSGTQLSVL.

This clone was seen more than once but under ten times. The gene calls are TRBV18 and TRBJ2-5; maybe TRBD2 (5 bases). The CDR3 totals 13 residues. The V gene lost 3 bases and the J gene lost 2 bases, with 7 bases spanning the gap. Germline assignment: CDR1 KGHSH and CDR2 LQKENI. The CDR3 is CASSPRLQETQYF. CDR3 nucleotide sequence: TGTGCCAGCTCACCCCGACTACAAGAGACCCAGTACTTC.

The chain couples TRBV4-3 to TRBJ1-1, with 8 bases aligning to TRBD1. The V and J ends lost 2 bases and 7 bases, in that order; junction bases with no gene match: 12. The CDR3 sequence is 16 residues long. Germline CDR1 is LGHNA and CDR2 is YSLEER. CDR3 loop: CASSQLVQTGAREAFF. DNA of the CDR3: TGCGCCAGCAGCCAACTAGTACAGACAGGGGCCCGTGAAGCTTTCTTT.

The chain combines TRBV6-6 with TRBJ2-4; no reliable D call. V was clipped by 8 bases and J by 12 bases, with 11 bases between them. This CDR3 comprises 10 residues. Per germline, CDR1 MNHNY and CDR2 SVGAGI (reference sequence). The CDR3 DNA follows: TGTGCCAGCTCGGGTGCCAGTCAGTACTTC. It specifies CASSGASQYF.

The chain has TRBV5-1 and TRBJ1-4; the D gene is possibly TRBD1 (5 bases). Germline CDR1 is SGHRS and CDR2 is YFSETQ. V lost 4 bases to trimming and J lost 0 bases, with 10 bases between them. This CDR3 comprises 15 residues. Here the CDR3 DNA reads TGCGCCAGCAGCGCCCTGACAGCAACTAATGAAAAACTGTTTTTT. Residues: CASSALTATNEKLFF. Combining the CDR3 with reference TRBV5-1 and TRBJ1-4 gives the whole variable domain KAGVTQTPRYLIKTRGQQVTLSCSPISGHRSVSWYQQTPGQGLQFLFEYFSETQRNKGNFPGRFSGRQFSNSRSEMNVSTLELGDSALYLCASSALTATNEKLFFGSGTQLSVL.

This clone was recorded once. The genes are TRBV5-1 and TRBJ2-2; the match to TRBD1 covers 9 bases. The germline gives CDR1 SGHRS, CDR2 YFSETQ. The CDR3 has 15 amino acids. V was clipped by 0 bases and J by 6 bases; unmatched bases: 3. The CDR3 DNA sequence: TGCGCCAGCAGCTTGGGGACAGGGGTGCCCGGGGAGCTGTTTTTT. Protein: CASSLGTGVPGELFF.